The sequence of this T cell receptor (beta chain) was determined in a study of T-cell reconstitution after alpha-beta-depleted transplantation in children. Study conclusions and caveats: Several hundred rapidly expanded clones from non-depleted graft cells reportedly supplied alpha-beta T cells about two months post-transplant.

Trimming cost V 3 bases and J 6 bases, with 12 bases left between them. This CDR3 is built from 14 residues. Germline V gives CDR1 MGHDK, CDR2 SYGVNS. The TCRbeta library incorporated unique molecular identifiers. One entry per CDR3 protein, called by TCRdb with MiXCR from the PCR reads. The sample includes around 450,000 distinct CDR3 sequences, roughly 10% of them seen just once. This clonotype was seen at least ten times. Its specificity is unknown. The V gene is TRBV25-1, the J gene TRBJ2-4; D is perhaps TRBD1 or TRBD2 (7 bases each). The sequence derives from a child between 2 and 9 years old with inherited bone marrow failure, due to receive a stem cell transplant. The sequenced sample was PBMCs, obtained before TCRalphabeta/CD19-depleted stem cell transplant. This chain's CDR3 is CASSDPGGGNIQYF. DNA of the CDR3: TGTGCCAGCAGTGATCCAGGGGGGGGAAACATTCAGTACTTC.